This T cell receptor (beta chain) came from a study of blood T cell repertoires in COVID-19. Study background: PBMCs, B-cell-depleted T cells, or T cells were the source of the cDNA or gDNA that made up the material.

V lost 1 base, J lost 2 bases, and 12 bases lay in between. Germline assignment: CDR1 SGHTS and CDR2 YDEGEE. This CDR3 region has 15 residues. Here immunoSEQ multiplex PCR was the method, and the copy in TCRdb shows in-frame clones only, minus some. The data contain over 150,000 clones, about 83% of them singletons. V is TRBV5-8 and J is TRBJ1-1, with D unresolved. Input material: peripheral blood. The TCR was taken from an older woman with COVID-19, enrolled during active disease. As DNA, the CDR3 is TGTGCCAGCAGCTTGTTTGGAAGGAGTAACACTGAAGCTTTCTTT. It translates to CASSLFGRSNTEAFF.